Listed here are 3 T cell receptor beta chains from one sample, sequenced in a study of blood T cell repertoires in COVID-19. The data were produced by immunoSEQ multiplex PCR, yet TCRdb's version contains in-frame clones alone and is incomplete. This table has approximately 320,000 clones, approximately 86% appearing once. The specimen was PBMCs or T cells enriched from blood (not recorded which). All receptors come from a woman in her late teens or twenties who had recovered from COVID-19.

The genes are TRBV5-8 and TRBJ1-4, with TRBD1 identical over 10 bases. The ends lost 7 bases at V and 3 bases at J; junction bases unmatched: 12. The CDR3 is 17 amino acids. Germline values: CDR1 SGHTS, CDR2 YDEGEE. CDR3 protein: CASRRPGTGEANEKLFF. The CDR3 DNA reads TGTGCCAGCCGACGTCCCGGGACAGGGGAAGCTAATGAAAAACTGTTTTTT.

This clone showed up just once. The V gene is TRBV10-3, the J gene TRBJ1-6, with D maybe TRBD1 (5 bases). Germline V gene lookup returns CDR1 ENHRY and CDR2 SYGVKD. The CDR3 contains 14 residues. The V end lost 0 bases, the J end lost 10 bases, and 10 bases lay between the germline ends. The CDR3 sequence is CAISESGGESPLHF. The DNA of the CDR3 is TGTGCCATCAGTGAGTCAGGAGGGGAATCACCCCTCCACTTT.

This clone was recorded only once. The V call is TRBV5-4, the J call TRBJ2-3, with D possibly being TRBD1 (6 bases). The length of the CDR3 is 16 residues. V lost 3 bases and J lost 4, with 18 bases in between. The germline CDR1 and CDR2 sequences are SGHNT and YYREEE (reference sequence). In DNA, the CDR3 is TGTGCCAGCAGCTGGGAGCGACAGGAAGGGGCAGATACGCAGTATTTT. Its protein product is CASSWERQEGADTQYF.